This T cell receptor (beta chain) was retrieved from a study of T cell responses to AZD1222 COVID-19 vaccine. The CDR3 is 16 amino acids. The V gene end was trimmed by 1 base and the J gene end by 10 bases; junction bases not matched to a gene: 8. Germline loops: CDR1 LNHDA, CDR2 SQIVND (reference sequence). Findings of the study overall: Without day 14 samples, only post-peak T cell repertoires were studied. Spike-spanning, vaccine-associated CD4 TCRs were dominant at 160-218 and 743-854.

In regard to this clone: Its specificity is not known.

Sequencing was performed with immunoSEQ multiplex PCR; in TCRdb, only in-frame clones are kept and a portion is missing. The profile covers under 200,000 clones, with about nine tenths appearing a single time and roughly 1.6% taken by the ten largest. V usage is TRBV19 and J usage is TRBJ1-6; TRBD1 aligns across 9 bases. The receptor was isolated from an adult in good health. This sample comprised peripheral blood, obtained on day 0 of AZD1222 vaccination. In DNA, the CDR3 is TGTGCCAGTAGTATAGCGGGTGGACAGGGGCTCTCACCCCTCCACTTT. Translating it yields CASSIAGGQGLSPLHF.